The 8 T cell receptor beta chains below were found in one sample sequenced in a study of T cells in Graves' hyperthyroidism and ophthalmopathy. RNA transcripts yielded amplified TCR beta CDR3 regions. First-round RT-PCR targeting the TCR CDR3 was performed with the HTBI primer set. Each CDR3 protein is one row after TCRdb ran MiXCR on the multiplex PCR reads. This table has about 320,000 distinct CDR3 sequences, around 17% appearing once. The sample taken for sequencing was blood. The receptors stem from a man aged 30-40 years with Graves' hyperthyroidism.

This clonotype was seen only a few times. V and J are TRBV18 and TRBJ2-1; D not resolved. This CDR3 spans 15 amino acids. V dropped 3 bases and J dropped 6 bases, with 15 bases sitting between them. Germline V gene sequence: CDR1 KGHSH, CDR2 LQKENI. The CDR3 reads CASSPPTVDPNEQFF. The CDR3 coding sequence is TGTGCCAGCTCACCGCCCACCGTCGACCCCAATGAGCAGTTCTTC.

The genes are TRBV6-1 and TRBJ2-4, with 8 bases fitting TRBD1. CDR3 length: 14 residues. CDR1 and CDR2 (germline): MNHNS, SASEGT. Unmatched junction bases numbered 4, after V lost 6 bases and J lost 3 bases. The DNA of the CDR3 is TGTGCCAGCAGCAATACAGGGGGCAAAAACATTCAGTACTTC. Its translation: CASSNTGGKNIQYF.

CDR3 sequence: CASSLGFAYGELFF. CDR3 DNA: TGTGCCAGCAGCTTAGGTTTCGCGTACGGGGAGCTGTTTTTT. The rearrangement links TRBV7-6 to TRBJ2-2; D is ambiguous. CDR3 length: 14 residues. The V end lost 1 base, the J end lost 7 bases, and 10 bases lay between the germline ends. Germline V gene sequence: CDR1 SGHVS, CDR2 FNYEAQ.

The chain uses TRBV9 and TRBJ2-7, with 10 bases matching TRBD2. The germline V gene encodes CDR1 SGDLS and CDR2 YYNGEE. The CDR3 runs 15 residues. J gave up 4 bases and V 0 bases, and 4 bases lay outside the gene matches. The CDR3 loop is CASSVASGSGYEQYF. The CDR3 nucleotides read TGTGCCAGCAGCGTAGCTAGCGGGAGTGGGTACGAGCAGTACTTC.

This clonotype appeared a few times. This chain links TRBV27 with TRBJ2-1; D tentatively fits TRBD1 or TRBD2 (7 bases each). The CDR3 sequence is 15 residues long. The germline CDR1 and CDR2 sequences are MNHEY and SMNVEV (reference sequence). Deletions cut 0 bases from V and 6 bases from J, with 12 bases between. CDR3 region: CASSLSSRGGNEQFF. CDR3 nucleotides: TGTGCCAGCAGTTTATCATCCAGGGGGGGCAATGAGCAGTTCTTC.

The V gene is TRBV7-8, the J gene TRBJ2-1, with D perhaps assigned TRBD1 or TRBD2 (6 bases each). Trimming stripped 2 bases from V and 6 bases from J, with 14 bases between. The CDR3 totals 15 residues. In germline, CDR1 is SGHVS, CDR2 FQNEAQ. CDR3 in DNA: TGTGCCAGCAGCTTAATGGGGGGCGCTCCCAATGAGCAGTTCTTC. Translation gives CASSLMGGAPNEQFF. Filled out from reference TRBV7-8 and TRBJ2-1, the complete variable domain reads GAGVSQSPRYKVAKRGQDVALRCDPISGHVSLFWYQQALGQGPEFLTYFQNEAQLDKSGLPSDRFFAERPEGSVSTLKIQRTQQEDSAVYLCASSLMGGAPNEQFFGPGTRLTVL.

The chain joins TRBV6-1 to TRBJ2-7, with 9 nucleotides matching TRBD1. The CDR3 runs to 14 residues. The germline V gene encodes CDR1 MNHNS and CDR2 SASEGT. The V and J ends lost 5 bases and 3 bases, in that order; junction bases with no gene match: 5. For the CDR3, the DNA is TGTGCCAGCAGTACCCCGGGACAGGGCTACGAGCAGTACTTC. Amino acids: CASSTPGQGYEQYF.

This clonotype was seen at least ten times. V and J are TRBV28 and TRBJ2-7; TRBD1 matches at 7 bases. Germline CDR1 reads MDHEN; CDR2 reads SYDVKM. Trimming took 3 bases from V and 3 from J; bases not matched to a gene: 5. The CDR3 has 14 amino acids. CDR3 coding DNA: TGTGCCAGCAGTTTGCCAGGGACAGACTACGAGCAGTACTTC. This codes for CASSLPGTDYEQYF.